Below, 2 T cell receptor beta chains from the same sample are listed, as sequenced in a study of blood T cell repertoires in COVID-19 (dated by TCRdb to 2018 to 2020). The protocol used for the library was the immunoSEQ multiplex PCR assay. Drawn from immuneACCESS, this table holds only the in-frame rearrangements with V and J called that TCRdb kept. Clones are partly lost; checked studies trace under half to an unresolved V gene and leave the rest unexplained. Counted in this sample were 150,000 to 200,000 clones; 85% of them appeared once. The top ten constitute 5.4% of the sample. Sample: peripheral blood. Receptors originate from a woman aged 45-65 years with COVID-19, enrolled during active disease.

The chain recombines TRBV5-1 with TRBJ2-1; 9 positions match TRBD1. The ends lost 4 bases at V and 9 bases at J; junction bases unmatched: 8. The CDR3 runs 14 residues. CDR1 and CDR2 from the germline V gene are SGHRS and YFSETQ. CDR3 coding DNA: TGCGCCAGCAGCATCCGGGACAGGGAGGCTGAGCAGTTCTTC. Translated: CASSIRDREAEQFF.

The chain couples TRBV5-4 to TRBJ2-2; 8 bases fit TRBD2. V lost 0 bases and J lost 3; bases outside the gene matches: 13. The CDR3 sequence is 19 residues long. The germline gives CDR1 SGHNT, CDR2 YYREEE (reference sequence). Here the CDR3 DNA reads TGTGCCAGCAGCTTGGAACGAGTCGGGTTAGCGGGGTACACCGGGGAGCTGTTTTTT. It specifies CASSLERVGLAGYTGELFF.